A single sample is the source of the 30 T cell receptor beta chains below, sequenced in a study of blood T cell repertoires in COVID-19. Profiled with immunoSEQ multiplex PCR; TCRdb holds only in-frame clones, not every one. The sample lists 90,000 to 150,000 clones, roughly four fifths occurring once. Sequencing was carried out using peripheral blood. These receptors were collected from a man aged 45-60 years with acute or convalescent COVID-19.

The CDR3 DNA reads TGCGCCAGCAGCCAAGTTACAGGGGTCTACGAGCAGTACTTC. It yields the protein CASSQVTGVYEQYF. The chain couples TRBV4-1 to TRBJ2-7; 7 nucleotides align to TRBD1. The trim removed 1 base at V and 3 bases at J, leaving 3 bases unmatched. The CDR3 consists of 14 residues. The germline CDR1 and CDR2 sequences are MGHRA and YSYEKL.

This clone occurred many times. Other DNA sequences of this sample code for an identical CDR3. This chain connects TRBV18 to TRBJ1-5; possible D gene TRBD1, 5 bases. Between the trimmed V and J ends, which lost 3 bases and 7 bases, there was a span of 13 bases. CDR1 is KGHSH and CDR2 is LQKENI in the germline V gene. This CDR3 spans 14 amino acids. The CDR3 reads CASSPDQGNQPQHF. Written as DNA, the CDR3 is TGTGCCAGCTCACCCGACCAGGGAAACCAGCCCCAGCATTTT. The entire variable domain, with the rest obtained from reference TRBV18 and TRBJ1-5, is as follows: NAGVMQNPRHLVRRRGQEARLRCSPMKGHSHVYWYRQLPEEGLKFMVYLQKENIIDESGMPKERFSAEFPKEGPSILRIQQVVRGDSAAYFCASSPDQGNQPQHFGDGTRLSIL.

The rearrangement uses TRBV3-1 (or the pseudogene TRBV3-2) and TRBJ2-1, with D possibly being TRBD1 (5 bases). This CDR3 spans 12 amino acids. Germline CDR1 reads LGHDT; CDR2 reads YNNKEL (reference sequence). Deletions cut 5 bases from V and 4 bases from J, with 6 bases between. CDR3 protein: CASSAGYNEQFF. CDR3 nucleotide sequence: TGTGCCAGCAGCGCAGGGTACAATGAGCAGTTCTTC.

The table lists this clone with a few counts. The chain employs TRBV7-3 and TRBJ2-2, with a possible D match to TRBD2 (6 bases). This CDR3 is 14 amino acids long. The germline V gene has CDR1 SGHTA and CDR2 FQGTGA. V shed 5 bases and J shed 6 bases, with 13 bases lying between them. CDR3 protein: CASSAGPPPGELFF. The CDR3, as DNA: TGTGCCAGCAGCGCGGGACCACCCCCCGGGGAGCTGTTTTTT.

The chain has TRBV6-6 and TRBJ2-1, with 11 nucleotides matching TRBD2. The CDR3 loop spans 16 amino acids. In germline, CDR1 is MNHNY, CDR2 SVGAGI (reference sequence). J gave up 3 bases and V 4 bases, and 5 bases lay outside the gene matches. The CDR3 is CASSWETSGSYNEQFF. The CDR3 nucleotides are TGTGCCAGCAGTTGGGAAACTAGCGGGAGCTACAATGAGCAGTTCTTC.

The chain carries TRBV2 and TRBJ1-2; 7 bases agree with TRBD1. V lost 4 bases, J lost 4 bases, and 3 bases stayed unmatched. Germline CDR1 is SNHLY and CDR2 is FYNNEI. The CDR3 extends over 13 amino acids. The CDR3 DNA reads TGTGCCAGCAGTGCGGGACAGAGCTATGGCTACACCTTC. It is translated as CASSAGQSYGYTF.

This chain links TRBV2 with TRBJ2-1; D may be TRBD2 (5 bases). Trimming removed 3 bases at V and 6 bases at J, with 9 bases between. The length of the CDR3 is 13 residues. Germline V CDR1 and CDR2: SNHLY, FYNNEI. The CDR3 loop is CASSEWTFNEQFF. The CDR3 DNA sequence: TGTGCCAGCAGTGAGTGGACTTTCAATGAGCAGTTCTTC.

The chain couples TRBV29-1 to TRBJ1-2; no definite D call. V lost 4 bases to trimming and J lost 0 bases, with 6 bases between them. Germline CDR1 SQVTM, CDR2 ANQGSEA. This CDR3 contains 12 residues. DNA for the CDR3: TGCAGCGTTGTCGTCTCTAACTATGGCTACACCTTC. Its protein is CSVVVSNYGYTF.

V is TRBV14 and J is TRBJ2-2; weak D call: TRBD2 (5 bases). CDR3 size: 13 residues. The V end lost 10 bases, the J end lost 1 base, and 10 bases lay between the germline ends. The germline gives CDR1 SGHDN, CDR2 FVKESK. In DNA, the CDR3 is TGTGCCACCCAGGAGGAGAACACCGGGGAGCTGTTTTTT. Its protein is CATQEENTGELFF. Based on the CDR3 plus reference TRBV14 and TRBJ2-2, the full variable domain is EAGVTQFPSHSVIEKGQTVTLRCDPISGHDNLYWYRRVMGKEIKFLLHFVKESKQDESGMPNNRFLAERTGGTYSTLKVQPAELEDSGVYFCATQEENTGELFFGEGSRLTVL.

With regard to this clone: This CDR3 fails to terminate in the conserved phenylalanine or tryptophan, so it likely reflects a read error. The limits of the CDR3 on the DNA are not certain, so only TCRdb's listed CDR3 is given. The CDR3 here is CASSLVGAH. The J gene is TRBJ2-7, the V gene TRBV11-3; TRBD1, the D gene given by the table, was not confirmed from the DNA. CDR1 and CDR2 (germline): SGHNT, YENEEA. The CDR3 is made up of 9 amino acids, end residues included.

The chain joins TRBV5-5 to TRBJ1-2; D gene uncertain. Trimming left V 2 bases short and J 1 base short, with 12 bases between. There are 15 residues in the CDR3. CDR1 and CDR2 (germline): SGHKS, YYEKEE (reference sequence). The CDR3: CASSFAQANNYGYTF. CDR3 DNA sequence: TGTGCCAGCAGCTTTGCTCAGGCGAATAACTATGGCTACACCTTC.

The chain carries TRBV6-1 and TRBJ2-5; D not certain. CDR1 is MNHNS, CDR2 SASEGT, per germline. The germline V and J ends were trimmed by 1 base and 14 bases, with 14 bases remaining between them. The CDR3 has 12 residues. The CDR3 here is CASSEGVRPPYF. In nucleotides, the CDR3 is TGTGCCAGCAGTGAAGGAGTCAGGCCCCCATACTTC.

The genes are TRBV5-5 and TRBJ1-1; D is unclear. The CDR3 spans 15 residues. Per the germline V gene, CDR1 is SGHKS and CDR2 is YYEKEE (reference sequence). V was trimmed by 2 bases and J by 0 bases, leaving 11 bases between them. CDR3 coding DNA: TGTGCCAGCAGCTTTTACGACAAGATGAACACTGAAGCTTTCTTT. Protein sequence: CASSFYDKMNTEAFF.

The J gene is TRBJ2-3, the V gene TRBV4-1; weak D call: TRBD1 (6 bases). V was clipped by 4 bases and J by 10 bases, with 24 bases between them. Germline lookup yields CDR1 MGHRA and CDR2 YSYEKL. This CDR3 is 16 amino acids long. The CDR3 loop reads CASSPNPTGTPRAQYF. The CDR3 DNA reads TGCGCCAGCAGCCCGAACCCGACAGGAACCCCGCGAGCGCAGTATTTT.

This chain links TRBV2 with TRBJ2-2; a weak D match, TRBD2 (6 bases). V was clipped by 5 bases and J by 2 bases, with 12 bases between them. CDR3 size: 15 residues. In germline, CDR1 is SNHLY, CDR2 FYNNEI. CDR3 residues: CASSSGTHNTGELFF. CDR3 bases: TGTGCCAGCAGTTCCGGGACTCATAACACCGGGGAGCTGTTTTTT.

The chain combines TRBV29-1 with TRBJ1-2, with 12 bases lining up with TRBD1. V dropped 6 bases and J dropped 4; count of bases not matched to a gene: 12. CDR1 and CDR2 from the germline V gene are SQVTM and ANQGSEA. This CDR3 contains 16 residues. The CDR3 coding sequence is TGCAGCGTGATGATGCCGGGACAGGGGGCAGGCTATGGCTACACCTTC. Encoded protein: CSVMMPGQGAGYGYTF.

The chain combines TRBV6-4 with TRBJ2-7; D is uncertain. V was trimmed by 6 bases and J by 2 bases, leaving 5 bases between them. Germline loops: CDR1 MRHNA, CDR2 SNTAGT. The CDR3 runs 11 residues. For the CDR3, the DNA is TGTGCCAGCAGGACAACCTACGAGCAGTACTTC. Protein: CASRTTYEQYF.

This clone was detected only once. The CDR3 is CASSLGGGGYGYTF. In DNA form, the CDR3 reads TGTGCCAGCAGTTTGGGAGGCGGCGGCTATGGCTACACCTTC. The V call is TRBV28, the J call TRBJ1-2; D unclear. CDR3 size: 14 residues. Germline values: CDR1 MDHEN, CDR2 SYDVKM. V gave up 3 bases and J gave up 4 bases, with 12 bases separating them.

V and J are TRBV24-1 and TRBJ2-1; 13 bases match TRBD2. With 12 bases clipped from V and 4 bases from J, the junction kept 17 bases outside the gene matches. CDR1 is KGHDR and CDR2 is SFDVKD in the germline V gene. The CDR3 spans 18 residues. The CDR3 protein is CASTGTSGVKNGYNEQFF. In nucleotides, the CDR3 is TGTGCCTCTACCGGGACTAGCGGGGTCAAAAACGGATACAATGAGCAGTTCTTC.

The chain links TRBV5-1 to TRBJ2-2, with 10 nucleotides matching TRBD2. The CDR3 loop spans 19 amino acids. Germline values: CDR1 SGHRS, CDR2 YFSETQ. V lost 4 bases and J lost 0; bases outside the gene matches: 12. Written as DNA, the CDR3 is TGCGCCAGCAGCCCCGAGCGGGGGGGTCCCTTCGCGAACACCGGGGAGCTGTTTTTT. Its protein product is CASSPERGGPFANTGELFF.

V gene TRBV10-1 combines with J gene TRBJ2-3; perhaps TRBD2 as D (5 bases). V was pared by 5 bases and J by 6 bases, with 12 bases between. Germline V gene sequence: CDR1 WNHNN, CDR2 SYGVQD (reference sequence). The CDR3 runs to 13 residues. The CDR3 DNA follows: TGCGCCAGCAGTACCCAAACGGGGGATACGCAGTATTTT. This encodes CASSTQTGDTQYF.

This clone was observed a few times. The V and J genes are TRBV7-8 and TRBJ1-2; no firm D call. V was clipped by 1 base and J by 3 bases, with 6 bases between them. CDR3 size: 13 residues. In germline, CDR1 is SGHVS, CDR2 FQNEAQ. As DNA, the CDR3 is TGTGCCAGCAGCTTAGGAGCGGACTATGGCTACACCTTC. Translation gives CASSLGADYGYTF.

This rearrangement joins TRBV25-1 to TRBJ1-4; TRBD1 is a possible D gene (6 bases). Germline CDR1 reads MGHDK; CDR2 reads SYGVNS. V was clipped by 1 base and J by 8 bases, with 11 bases between them. The CDR3 contains 14 residues. The CDR3, as DNA: TGTGCCAGCAGTGAATGGGGGCGAGGGGAAAAACTGTTTTTT. It encodes CASSEWGRGEKLFF.

The rearrangement links TRBV2 to TRBJ2-7; D perhaps matches TRBD1 (6 bases). The length of the CDR3 is 15 residues. Germline V gives CDR1 SNHLY, CDR2 FYNNEI. The V gene lost 2 bases and the J gene lost 1 base, with 12 bases spanning the gap. CDR3 protein: CASSESNDRSYEQYF. The CDR3 coding sequence is TGTGCCAGCAGTGAATCCAACGACAGGTCCTACGAGCAGTACTTC.

The gene calls are TRBV29-1 and TRBJ1-5, with 9 bases that match TRBD1. This CDR3 spans 14 amino acids. V lost 6 bases and J lost 6; bases outside the gene matches: 9. Germline V CDR1 and CDR2: SQVTM, ANQGSEA. DNA of the CDR3: TGCAGCGTAAGCGGAACAGGGGGCACTCAGCCCCAGCATTTT. Translating it yields CSVSGTGGTQPQHF.

This clone was seen only a few times. The genes are TRBV30 and TRBJ1-1; D not resolved. The germline V gene encodes CDR1 GTSNPN and CDR2 SVGIG (reference sequence). Between the trimmed V and J ends, which lost 0 bases and 10 bases, there was a span of 15 bases. This CDR3 has 13 amino acids. The CDR3 loop is CAWSVLRRPTAFF. The CDR3, as DNA: TGTGCCTGGAGTGTACTCAGGCGCCCAACAGCTTTCTTT.

The chain employs TRBV11-2 and TRBJ2-4, with D maybe TRBD2 (6 bases). The CDR3 has 13 residues. Germline CDR1 reads SGHAT; CDR2 reads FQNNGV. The V end was cut by 5 bases, the J end by 8 bases, with 13 bases between. The CDR3 reads CASSPVGGDIQYF. The CDR3 coding sequence is TGTGCCAGCAGCCCAGTCGGCGGGGACATTCAGTACTTC.

The chain joins TRBV29-1 to TRBJ2-5; D might be TRBD1 (5 bases). V shed 4 bases and J shed 0 bases, with 15 bases lying between them. CDR3 length equals 15 residues. Germline CDR1 is SQVTM and CDR2 is ANQGSEA. The CDR3 nucleotides read TGCAGCGTTGCTGGCAGGGCGGTGTACCAAGAGACCCAGTACTTC. Protein product: CSVAGRAVYQETQYF. The variable domain in full, with the rest retrieved from reference TRBV29-1 and TRBJ2-5, is SAVISQKPSRDICQRGTSLTIQCQVDSQVTMMFWYRQQPGQSLTLIATANQGSEATYESGFVIDKFPISRPNLTFSTLTVSNMSPEDSSIYLCSVAGRAVYQETQYFGPGTRLLVL.

This chain uses TRBV28 with TRBJ2-1, with 13 bases fitting TRBD2. The V and J ends lost 6 bases and 6 bases, in that order; junction bases with no gene match: 8. The length of the CDR3 is 16 residues. Germline CDR1 and CDR2: MDHEN and SYDVKM. CDR3 sequence (DNA): TGTGCCAGCAGGAACTCCGGGACTAGCGGGGCCAATGAGCAGTTCTTC. Its protein product is CASRNSGTSGANEQFF.

The rearrangement links TRBV28 to TRBJ1-3; tentative D call: TRBD1 (6 bases). V lost 8 bases and J 2 bases, leaving 16 bases between the germline ends. CDR1 and CDR2 (germline): MDHEN, SYDVKM. The CDR3 spans 15 residues. The CDR3 sequence is CASLPPSGAGNTIYF. In DNA, the CDR3 is TGTGCCAGCCTGCCCCCGTCAGGGGCTGGAAACACCATATATTTT. Full variable domain (outside the CDR3, taken from reference TRBV28 and TRBJ1-3): DVKVTQSSRYLVKRTGEKVFLECVQDMDHENMFWYRQDPGLGLRLIYFSYDVKMKEKGDIPEGYSVSREKKERFSLILESASTNQTSMYLCASLPPSGAGNTIYFGEGSWLTVV.